The clone carrying this TCR beta chain was observed once. Profiled with immunoSEQ multiplex PCR; TCRdb holds only in-frame clones, not every one. The profile covers 95,000 to 100,000 clones, with about 94% appearing a single time and about 0.24% taken by the ten largest. The data originate from a study of technical replicates of blood from a few donors. Looked up from germline, CDR1 is PRHDT and CDR2 is FYEKMQ (reference sequence). V shed 2 bases, J shed 3 bases, and the junction held 7 bases outside the gene matches. The CDR3 extends over 15 amino acids. Material for sequencing was T cells isolated from PBMCs. This clonotype was obtained from a human donor in good health. This chain joins TRBV13 and TRBJ2-7, with TRBD1 identical over 7 bases. The DNA for the CDR3 is TGTGCCAGCAGCTTATATTCAGGGGGTAGCTACGAGCAGTACTTC. As protein: CASSLYSGGSYEQYF.